A single sample is the source of the 30 T cell receptor beta chains below, sequenced in a study of T cells in Graves' hyperthyroidism and ophthalmopathy. The TCR beta CDR3 regions underwent amplification using RNA transcripts as the source. A first-round RT-PCR of the TCR CDR3 used the HTBI primer set. Via MiXCR, TCRdb re-called the multiplex PCR reads, giving one row per CDR3 protein. The sample includes about 350,000 distinct CDR3 sequences, over 15% seen only once; the top ten take around 4%. The sample comprised blood. These receptors all stem from a woman between 18 and 30 years old with Graves' hyperthyroidism.

This chain connects TRBV12-3 or TRBV12-4 to TRBJ2-5; 8 bases map to TRBD2. The CDR3 is made up of 15 amino acids. V lost 8 bases and J lost 5; bases outside the gene matches: 13. This CDR3 reads CASAGHGREGETQYF. The CDR3 nucleotides are TGTGCCAGCGCCGGGCACGGGAGGGAGGGCGAGACCCAGTACTTC.

This clonotype showed up many times. The chain uses TRBV12-3 or TRBV12-4 and TRBJ1-5, with a tentative D call TRBD1 (6 bases). Trimming cost V 7 bases and J 4 bases, with 14 bases left between them. The CDR3 has 14 residues. The CDR3 DNA reads as TGTGCCAGCACCCTGAACACAGGGAATCAGCCCCAGCATTTT. This gives the protein CASTLNTGNQPQHF.

In its sample, this clonotype was seen many times. J is TRBJ1-1 and V is TRBV28; no clear D gene. In germline, CDR1 is MDHEN, CDR2 SYDVKM. V was cut by 6 bases and J by 4 bases, with 9 bases left in between. CDR3 length equals 12 residues. The CDR3 region has the DNA TGTGCCAGCAGCTTTGGGTCCACTGAAGCTTTCTTT. Protein sequence: CASSFGSTEAFF.

This clonotype was counted ten times or more. The gene calls are TRBV6-1 and TRBJ1-1; D gene unclear. This CDR3 has 15 amino acids. The germline CDR1 and CDR2 sequences are MNHNS and SASEGT. V shed 6 bases and J shed 5 bases, with 19 bases lying between them. The CDR3 DNA reads as TGTGCCAGCAGAGTCCCCAGGTCGGGCGAAACTGAAGCTTTCTTT. As protein: CASRVPRSGETEAFF.

This clonotype was seen ten or more times. The chain recombines TRBV6-1 with TRBJ1-5; unclear D gene. The CDR3 sequence is 15 residues long. The V end lost 1 base, the J end lost 1 base, and 8 bases lay between the germline ends. From germline, CDR1 is MNHNS and CDR2 SASEGT. This chain's CDR3 is CASSEVEISNQPQHF. The CDR3 DNA sequence: TGTGCCAGCAGTGAAGTGGAAATAAGCAATCAGCCCCAGCATTTT.

This clonotype was found many times. CDR3 nucleotides: TGTGCCAGCAGTTTTGGACAGACTAACTATGGCTACACCTTC. It translates to CASSFGQTNYGYTF. The chain uses TRBV12-3 or TRBV12-4 and TRBJ1-2, with D perhaps matching TRBD1 (6 bases). This CDR3 comprises 14 residues. Deletions cut 3 bases from V and 0 bases from J, with 8 bases between.

This sequence joins TRBV4-2 and TRBJ2-5; D is unresolved. Looked up from germline, CDR1 is LGHNA and CDR2 is YNFKEQ. V dropped 5 bases and J dropped 5 bases, with 18 bases sitting between them. The CDR3 is 15 residues long. The CDR3 spells CASSLSALPEETQYF. For the CDR3, the DNA is TGTGCCAGCAGCTTATCGGCACTTCCGGAGGAGACCCAGTACTTC.

This clonotype was seen many times. The chain uses TRBV6-4 and TRBJ2-6; D gene ambiguous. The germline V gene encodes CDR1 MRHNA and CDR2 SNTAGT. This CDR3 spans 14 amino acids. V gave up 3 bases and J gave up 0 bases, with 3 bases separating them. CDR3 in amino acids: CASSEDSGANVLTF. The CDR3 DNA reads as TGTGCCAGCAGTGAGGACTCTGGGGCCAACGTCCTGACTTTC.

Ten or more counts support this clonotype. V gene TRBV10-3 combines with J gene TRBJ2-2; 7 nucleotides line up with TRBD1. With V trimmed by 4 bases and J by 4 bases, 6 bases remained unmatched. The CDR3 is made up of 15 amino acids. Germline V gives CDR1 ENHRY, CDR2 SYGVKD. The CDR3 DNA sequence: TGTGCCATCAGTGGGAGAACAGGGGCCACCGGGGAGCTGTTTTTT. As protein: CAISGRTGATGELFF.

This clonotype was seen many times. This chain joins TRBV12-3 or TRBV12-4 and TRBJ2-7; TRBD1 aligns across 8 bases. This CDR3 is 14 amino acids long. The V segment lost 5 bases and the J segment 4 bases; nucleotides outside the gene matches: 7. CDR3: CASSPTGVVYEQYF. The CDR3 nucleotides read TGTGCCAGCAGTCCGACAGGGGTTGTGTACGAGCAGTACTTC.

The V call is TRBV14, the J call TRBJ1-1; D ambiguous. CDR3 size: 15 residues. The ends were cut back, 5 bases at V and 6 bases at J, with 19 bases in the middle. CDR1 and CDR2 (germline): SGHDN, FVKESK. The CDR3 nucleotides are TGTGCCAGCAGCGAGCTCCTGATTAATCAAGCTGAAGCTTTCTTT. Translation gives CASSELLINQAEAFF.

There are many counts of this clonotype. The J gene is TRBJ1-2, the V gene TRBV12-3 or TRBV12-4, with D perhaps TRBD1 (6 bases). V was shortened by 5 bases and J by 4 bases, with 14 bases between the two germline ends. CDR3 size: 14 residues. CDR3 nucleotides: TGTGCCAGCAGTAGCAGGGGAGGGGGCTATGGCTACACCTTC. It specifies CASSSRGGGYGYTF.

This clonotype came up many times. V and J are TRBV12-3 or TRBV12-4 and TRBJ2-7; D possibly matches TRBD1 or TRBD2 (5 bases each). The CDR3 sequence is 14 residues long. The V and J ends lost 5 bases and 7 bases respectively, with 18 bases between them. Here the CDR3 reads CASSLGAEMGEQYF. In nucleotides, the CDR3 is TGTGCCAGCAGTCTCGGGGCAGAGATGGGGGAGCAGTACTTC.

A word on this clonotype: A single base separates this from a much larger clone, so it may be a read error. V gene TRBV7-2 combines with J gene TRBJ2-2; the D is unclear. The CDR3 length is 13 residues. CDR1 is SGHTA and CDR2 is FQGNSA in the germline V gene. V was shortened by 5 bases and J by 7 bases, with 11 bases between the two germline ends. CDR3 amino acids: CASSLLIGGELFF. The CDR3 DNA reads as TGTGCCAGCAGCCTTTTAATAGGCGGGGAGCTGTTTTTT.

This clonotype was counted a few times. Being one base from a much bigger clone, this may be a read error. The chain employs TRBV20-1 and TRBJ1-1; D ambiguous. This CDR3 contains 14 residues. The germline CDR1 and CDR2 sequences are DFQATT and SNEGSKA (reference sequence). CDR3 protein: CSARVGGMNTEACF. The DNA for the CDR3 is TGCAGTGCTAGAGTCGGAGGGATGAACACTGAAGCTTGCTTT.

This clonotype has a handful of counts. A much larger clone sits a single nucleotide away, making a read error possible. This chain uses TRBV12-3 or TRBV12-4 with TRBJ1-2; D unresolved. The CDR3 contains 15 residues. V shed 5 bases and J shed 7 bases, with 20 bases lying between them. In DNA, the CDR3 is TGTGCCAGCAGTCCGCAGGCGGAACTGATCTGTGGCTACACCTTC. Translation gives CASSPQAELICGYTF.

The sample holds many counts of this clonotype. The chain recombines TRBV7-6 with TRBJ2-2; D could derive from TRBD1 or TRBD2 (5 bases each). There are 16 residues in the CDR3. Trimming removed 5 bases from V and 0 bases from J, with 13 bases in between. Germline CDR1 reads SGHVS; CDR2 reads FNYEAQ. The CDR3 loop is CASSLGPFANTGELFF. The CDR3 DNA reads TGTGCCAGCAGCCTGGGACCGTTCGCGAACACCGGGGAGCTGTTTTTT.

There are many counts of this clonotype. The chain uses TRBV5-5 and TRBJ1-2; 7 bases match TRBD1. The CDR3 contains 14 residues. The V gene end was trimmed by 4 bases and the J gene end by 3 bases; junction bases not matched to a gene: 6. The germline gives CDR1 SGHKS, CDR2 YYEKEE (reference sequence). CDR3 sequence: CASSESGTDYGYTF. CDR3 nucleotides: TGTGCCAGCAGCGAATCCGGGACAGACTATGGCTACACCTTC.

The chain recombines TRBV6-2 or TRBV6-3 with TRBJ1-1; no firm D call. V was trimmed by 2 bases and J by 4 bases, leaving 8 bases between them. Germline CDR1 is MNHEY and CDR2 is SVGEGT. This CDR3 spans 13 amino acids. CDR3 DNA: TGTGCCAGCAGTTACCGTGCAGGCACTGAAGCTTTCTTT. Amino acids: CASSYRAGTEAFF.

This clonotype was observed many times. The CDR3 DNA is TGTGCCTTACAGACCGGATTGATAAAAGGCTACACCTTC. This encodes CALQTGLIKGYTF. This chain joins TRBV30 and TRBJ1-2, with D hard to call. The length of the CDR3 is 13 residues. V lost 7 bases, J lost 8 bases, and 20 bases lay in between. CDR1 and CDR2 from the germline V gene are GTSNPN and SVGIG (reference sequence).

This clonotype came up many times. This rearrangement joins TRBV2 to TRBJ1-5; maybe TRBD1 (5 bases). V shed 7 bases and J shed 5 bases, with 9 bases lying between them. In germline, CDR1 is SNHLY, CDR2 FYNNEI. The CDR3 totals 12 residues. DNA for the CDR3: TGTGCCAGCACAAGGGGAGATCAGCCCCAGCATTTT. It translates to CASTRGDQPQHF.

This clonotype was counted only a few times. V and J are TRBV11-1 and TRBJ2-5; no firm D call. CDR3 size: 14 residues. Trimming cost V 2 bases and J 5 bases, with 12 bases left between them. CDR1 and CDR2 from the germline V gene are SGHAT and FQDESV (reference sequence). DNA of the CDR3: TGTGCCAGCAGCTTAACCGGGCCGTCGGAGACCCAGTACTTC. This sequence encodes CASSLTGPSETQYF.

There are many counts of this clonotype. This chain links TRBV27 with TRBJ2-7, with D possibly being TRBD1 (6 bases). The CDR3 is made up of 15 amino acids. The V end lost 6 bases, the J end lost 4 bases, and 19 bases lay between the germline ends. Germline CDR1 MNHEY, CDR2 SMNVEV (reference sequence). The CDR3: CASSFSYRVRYEQYF. DNA for the CDR3: TGTGCCAGCAGCTTCTCCTACAGGGTTCGGTACGAGCAGTACTTC.

There are many counts of this clonotype. The V gene is TRBV11-1, the J gene TRBJ2-2; possibly TRBD1 for D (6 bases). In germline, CDR1 is SGHAT, CDR2 FQDESV (reference sequence). The CDR3 is 16 amino acids. V dropped 2 bases and J dropped 0 bases, with 10 bases sitting between them. This CDR3 is CASSLKEGANTGELFF. The CDR3 region has the DNA TGTGCCAGCAGCTTAAAAGAGGGGGCGAACACCGGGGAGCTGTTTTTT. Based on the CDR3 plus reference TRBV11-1 and TRBJ2-2, the full variable domain is EAEVAQSPRYKITEKSQAVAFWCDPISGHATLYWYRQILGQGPELLVQFQDESVVDDSQLPKDRFSAERLKGVDSTLKIQPAELGDSAMYLCASSLKEGANTGELFFGEGSRLTVL.

This sequence joins TRBV7-9 and TRBJ2-7; 8 nucleotides align to TRBD1. The CDR3 has 14 amino acids. V was pared by 3 bases and J by 3 bases, with 4 bases of the junction left unmatched. Germline V lookup: CDR1 SEHNR, CDR2 FQNEAQ (reference sequence). In DNA form, the CDR3 reads TGTGCCAGCAGCTTTCTGGGACAGGACTACGAGCAGTACTTC. Protein sequence: CASSFLGQDYEQYF.

This clonotype was observed at least ten times. CDR3 amino acids: CATSDRDRNTGELFF. The CDR3 region has the DNA TGTGCCACCAGTGACCGGGACCGGAACACCGGGGAGCTGTTTTTT. The chain joins TRBV24-1 to TRBJ2-2; the D call may be TRBD1 or TRBD2 (5 bases each). Germline lookup yields CDR1 KGHDR and CDR2 SFDVKD. The ends were cut back, 4 bases at V and 1 base at J, with 9 bases in the middle. CDR3 size: 15 residues.

As to this clonotype: This may come from a read error, since a much larger clone is one base off. This chain uses TRBV7-8 with TRBJ1-5; D possibly corresponds to TRBD1 (5 bases). The CDR3 is made up of 13 amino acids. Germline V lookup: CDR1 SGHVS, CDR2 FQNEAQ. V dropped 1 base and J dropped 9 bases, with 10 bases sitting between them. The CDR3 nucleotides are TGTGCCAGCAGCTTAGGGGACGGTACGCCCCAGCATTTT. As protein: CASSLGDGTPQHF.

This clonotype was seen only a few times. The V and J genes are TRBV6-5 and TRBJ2-2; no definite D call. The V gene lost 4 bases and the J gene lost 6 bases, with 6 bases spanning the gap. This CDR3 comprises 12 residues. Germline-derived CDR1 and CDR2 are MNHEY and SVGAGI. CDR3 loop: CASSSFPGELFF. The CDR3 DNA is TGTGCCAGCAGTTCCTTTCCCGGGGAGCTGTTTTTT.

This clonotype came up many times. The V gene is TRBV20-1, the J gene TRBJ1-5; no clear D. Germline lookup yields CDR1 DFQATT and CDR2 SNEGSKA (reference sequence). This CDR3 spans 14 amino acids. The ends were cut back, 7 bases at V and 0 bases at J, with 13 bases in the middle. CDR3 sequence (DNA): TGCAGTGTCCCAAGTCCTTATAGCAATCAGCCCCAGCATTTT. This gives the protein CSVPSPYSNQPQHF.

This clonotype was recorded many times. V usage is TRBV6-5 and J usage is TRBJ2-5; D not certain. V shed 7 bases and J shed 4 bases, with 16 bases lying between them. This CDR3 comprises 14 residues. Germline CDR1 MNHEY, CDR2 SVGAGI. CDR3 residues: CASNWGRSTETQYF. The CDR3 DNA follows: TGTGCCAGCAATTGGGGAAGGTCGACAGAGACCCAGTACTTC.